These T cell receptor beta chains were read from a single sample in a study of blood T cell repertoires in COVID-19. Sequencing was performed with immunoSEQ multiplex PCR; in TCRdb, only in-frame clones are kept and a portion is missing. The table records approximately 130,000 clones, around 87% of them present only once. Sequences were obtained from peripheral blood. These receptors were obtained from a woman aged 45-65 years who had recovered from COVID-19. Each CDR3 is given with its conserved first and last residue. D genes are given only for firm matches. Not all rows give a size; the values are once, few, many and, for expanded clones, a class.

d_call: NA
v_call: TRBV3-1/TRBV3-2
clone_size: NA
j_call: TRBJ2-3
cdr3_nt: TGTGCCAGCAGCCTCCCCCACCGGGAAGGGCAGTATTTT
cdr3_aa: CASSLPHREGQYF

d_call: TRBD2
v_call: TRBV5-1
clone_size: NA
j_call: TRBJ2-3
cdr3_nt: TGCGCCAGCAGTCAGGGACTAGCAAGGACAGATACGCAGTATTTT
cdr3_aa: CASSQGLARTDTQYF

d_call: TRBD2
v_call: TRBV4-1
clone_size: once
j_call: TRBJ2-5
cdr3_nt: TGCGCCAGCAGCAACGGACTAGCGGGAGGGACCCAGTACTTC
cdr3_aa: CASSNGLAGGTQYF

d_call: NA
v_call: TRBV5-4
clone_size: NA
j_call: TRBJ1-2
cdr3_nt: TGTGCCAGCAGCCAAAAGTCGGGAGCTAACTATGGCTACACCTTC
cdr3_aa: CASSQKSGANYGYTF

d_call: NA
v_call: TRBV11-2
clone_size: NA
j_call: TRBJ1-2
cdr3_nt: TGTGCCAGCAGCTTAAAGGGGGATGGAAGGTATGGCTACACCTTC
cdr3_aa: CASSLKGDGRYGYTF

d_call: NA
v_call: TRBV7-8
clone_size: few
j_call: TRBJ1-3
cdr3_nt: TGTGCCAGCAGCCCCCGGATGGGGGCCATCTTCTCTGGAAACACCATATATTTT
cdr3_aa: CASSPRMGAIFSGNTIYF

d_call: NA
v_call: TRBV29-1
clone_size: NA
j_call: TRBJ2-5
cdr3_nt: TGCAGCGTTAGCGTAGGCCAAGAGACCCAGTACTTC
cdr3_aa: CSVSVGQETQYF

d_call: NA
v_call: TRBV30
clone_size: NA
j_call: TRBJ1-5
cdr3_nt: TGTGCCTGGAGCCAGGGTGGGAATCAGCCCCAGCATTTT
cdr3_aa: CAWSQGGNQPQHF

d_call: TRBD1
v_call: TRBV3-1/TRBV3-2
clone_size: NA
j_call: TRBJ1-5
cdr3_nt: TGTGCCAGCAGCCAAGGAGGGACAGTTGGTCAGCCCCAGCATTTT
cdr3_aa: CASSQGGTVGQPQHF

d_call: TRBD2
v_call: TRBV19
clone_size: NA
j_call: TRBJ2-1
cdr3_nt: TGTGCCAGTAGTATAAGGACTAGCGGGAGATACAATGAGCAGTTCTTC
cdr3_aa: CASSIRTSGRYNEQFF

d_call: NA
v_call: TRBV29-1
clone_size: NA
j_call: TRBJ2-1
cdr3_nt: TGCAGCGTTGTTAGTTTTGAGGTGCAGTTCTTC
cdr3_aa: CSVVSFEVQFF

d_call: NA
v_call: TRBV6-5
clone_size: NA
j_call: TRBJ1-5
cdr3_nt: TGTGCCAGCAGTTCCATTGCGGGGGGCAATCAGCCCCAGCATTTT
cdr3_aa: CASSSIAGGNQPQHF

d_call: TRBD2
v_call: TRBV4-2
clone_size: NA
j_call: TRBJ2-2
cdr3_nt: TGTGCCAGCAGCCACTTCGGACTAGCGGGAGGTGGCGGCTCCGGGGAGCTGTTTTTT
cdr3_aa: CASSHFGLAGGGGSGELFF

d_call: NA
v_call: TRBV19
clone_size: NA
j_call: TRBJ1-1
cdr3_nt: TGTGCCAGTACCCACCTGGGAGGCACTGAAGCTTTCTTT
cdr3_aa: CASTHLGGTEAFF

d_call: NA
v_call: TRBV11-2
clone_size: NA
j_call: TRBJ2-7
cdr3_nt: TGTGCCAGCAGCTTGTTGGGGGGGCCCTACGAGCAGTACTTC
cdr3_aa: CASSLLGGPYEQYF

d_call: TRBD2
v_call: TRBV5-4
clone_size: NA
j_call: TRBJ2-2
cdr3_nt: TGTGCCAGCAGCGGCATAGCGGGGGGGAACACCGGGGAGCTGTTTTTT
cdr3_aa: CASSGIAGGNTGELFF

d_call: NA
v_call: TRBV6-1
clone_size: NA
j_call: TRBJ1-1
cdr3_nt: TGTGCCAGCAGTGAACAGGGGCCTGAAGCTTTCTTT
cdr3_aa: CASSEQGPEAFF